This T cell receptor beta chain stems from a study of tumor and adjacent non-tumor tissue in lung cancer. Trimming took off 4 bases at V and 5 bases at J, with 8 bases between the two ends. This CDR3 has 12 amino acids. This clonotype has at least ten counts. Three rounds of nested PCR, following a modified ARM-PCR protocol, produced the TCRbeta library. TCRdb independently ran MiXCR on the multiplex PCR reads; one entry per CDR3 protein. The sample records around 71,000 distinct CDR3 sequences, over 55% being singletons. RNA was extracted from bulk tissue without any cell sorting. Donors were chemotherapy-naive, newly diagnosed lung cancer surgical patients in China, August–late 2014.

The origin of this receptor is a woman aged 40 to 50 with non-small cell lung cancer. This sequence joins TRBV12-3 or TRBV12-4 and TRBJ1-2; D not certain. Sequenced: lung tumor tissue. The CDR3 loop reads CASSYGRYGYTF. In nucleotides, the CDR3 is TGTGCCAGCAGTTACGGACGGTATGGCTACACCTTC.